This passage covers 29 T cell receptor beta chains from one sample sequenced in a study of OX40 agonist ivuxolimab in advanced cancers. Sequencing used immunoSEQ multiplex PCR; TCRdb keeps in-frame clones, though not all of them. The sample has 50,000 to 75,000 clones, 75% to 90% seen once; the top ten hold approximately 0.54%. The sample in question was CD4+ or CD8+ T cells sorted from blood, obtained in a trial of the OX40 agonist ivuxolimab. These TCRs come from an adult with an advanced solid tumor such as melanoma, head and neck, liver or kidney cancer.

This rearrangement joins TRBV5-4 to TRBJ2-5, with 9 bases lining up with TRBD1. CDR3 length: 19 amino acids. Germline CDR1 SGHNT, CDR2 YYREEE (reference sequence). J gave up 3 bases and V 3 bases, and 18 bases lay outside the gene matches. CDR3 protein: CASSSHYYRGRVCEETQYF. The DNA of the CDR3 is TGTGCCAGCAGCTCACACTACTACAGGGGGCGGGTTTGTGAAGAGACCCAGTACTTC.

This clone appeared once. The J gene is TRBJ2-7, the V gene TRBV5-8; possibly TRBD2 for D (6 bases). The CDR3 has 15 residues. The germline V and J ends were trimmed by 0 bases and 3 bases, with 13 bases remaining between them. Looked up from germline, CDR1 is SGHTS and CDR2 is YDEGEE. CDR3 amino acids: CASSLELGGYYEQYF. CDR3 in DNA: TGTGCCAGCAGCTTGGAACTTGGAGGGTACTACGAGCAGTACTTC.

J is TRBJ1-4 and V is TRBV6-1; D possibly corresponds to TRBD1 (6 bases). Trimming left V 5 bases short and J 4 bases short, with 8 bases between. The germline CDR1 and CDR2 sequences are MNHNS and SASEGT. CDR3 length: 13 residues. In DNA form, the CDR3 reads TGTGCCAGCAGTAGGACAGTTAATGAAAAACTGTTTTTT. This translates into CASSRTVNEKLFF.

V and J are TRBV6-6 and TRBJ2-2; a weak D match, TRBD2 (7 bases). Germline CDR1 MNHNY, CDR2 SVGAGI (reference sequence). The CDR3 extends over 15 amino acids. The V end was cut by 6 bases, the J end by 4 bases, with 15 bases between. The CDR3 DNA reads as TGTGCCAGCAGCGTAGGGGGGGCGGGCACCGGGGAGCTGTTTTTT. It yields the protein CASSVGGAGTGELFF.

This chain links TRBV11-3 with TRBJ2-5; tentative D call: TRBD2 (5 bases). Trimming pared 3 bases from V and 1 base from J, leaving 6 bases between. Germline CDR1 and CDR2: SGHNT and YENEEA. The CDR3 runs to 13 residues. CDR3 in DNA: TGTGCCAGCAGCTTCGGGGTCCAAGAGACCCAGTACTTC. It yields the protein CASSFGVQETQYF.

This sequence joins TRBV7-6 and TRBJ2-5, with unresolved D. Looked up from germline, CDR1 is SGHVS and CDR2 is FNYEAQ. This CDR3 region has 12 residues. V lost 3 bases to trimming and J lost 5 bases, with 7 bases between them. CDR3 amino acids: CASSFASETQYF. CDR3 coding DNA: TGTGCCAGCAGCTTCGCATCCGAGACCCAGTACTTC. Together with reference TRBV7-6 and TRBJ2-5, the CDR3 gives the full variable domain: GAGVSQSPRYKVTKRGQDVALRCDPISGHVSLYWYRQALGQGPEFLTYFNYEAQQDKSGLPNDRFSAERPEGSISTLTIQRTEQRDSAMYRCASSFASETQYFGPGTRLLVL.

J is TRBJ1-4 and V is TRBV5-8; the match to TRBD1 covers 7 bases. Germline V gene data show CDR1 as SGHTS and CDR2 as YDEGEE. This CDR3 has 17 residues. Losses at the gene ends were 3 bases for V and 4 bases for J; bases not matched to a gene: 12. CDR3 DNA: TGTGCCAGCAGCTACCTATCCACGACAGGGATTAATGAAAAACTGTTTTTT. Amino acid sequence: CASSYLSTTGINEKLFF.

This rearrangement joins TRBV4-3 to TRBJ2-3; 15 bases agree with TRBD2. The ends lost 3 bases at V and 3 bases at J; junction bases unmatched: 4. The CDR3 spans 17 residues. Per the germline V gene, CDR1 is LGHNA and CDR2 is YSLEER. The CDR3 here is CASSQGTSGRQTDTQYF. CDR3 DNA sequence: TGCGCCAGCAGCCAGGGGACTAGCGGGAGGCAGACAGATACGCAGTATTTT.

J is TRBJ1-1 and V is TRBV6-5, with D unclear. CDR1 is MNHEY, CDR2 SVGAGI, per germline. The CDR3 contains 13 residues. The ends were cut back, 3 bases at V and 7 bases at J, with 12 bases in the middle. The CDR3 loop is CASSYRKEGEAFF. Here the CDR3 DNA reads TGTGCCAGCAGTTATCGGAAGGAAGGTGAAGCTTTCTTT.

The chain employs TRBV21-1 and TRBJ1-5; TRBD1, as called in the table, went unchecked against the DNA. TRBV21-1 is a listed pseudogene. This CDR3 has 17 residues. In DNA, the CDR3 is TGTGCCAGCAGCAAAGGTTCCACCAGGGGCGCCAATCAGCCCCAGCATTTT. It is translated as CASSKGSTRGANQPQHF.

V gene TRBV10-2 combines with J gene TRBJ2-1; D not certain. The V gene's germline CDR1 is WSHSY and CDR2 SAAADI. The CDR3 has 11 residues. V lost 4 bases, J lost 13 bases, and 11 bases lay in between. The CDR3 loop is CASSGGRPQFF. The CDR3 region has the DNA TGCGCCAGCAGTGGTGGACGGCCCCAGTTCTTC.

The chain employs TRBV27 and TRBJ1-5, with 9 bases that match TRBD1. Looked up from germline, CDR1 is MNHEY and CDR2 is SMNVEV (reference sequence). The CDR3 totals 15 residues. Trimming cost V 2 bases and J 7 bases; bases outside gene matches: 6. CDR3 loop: CASSLRGQGLQPQHF. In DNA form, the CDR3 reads TGTGCCAGCAGTTTACGGGGACAGGGTCTACAGCCCCAGCATTTT.

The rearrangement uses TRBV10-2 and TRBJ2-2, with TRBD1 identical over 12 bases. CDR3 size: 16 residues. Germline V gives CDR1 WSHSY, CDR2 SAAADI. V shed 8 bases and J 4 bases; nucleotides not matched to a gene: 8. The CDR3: CASLGTGGFGTGELFF. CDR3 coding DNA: TGCGCCAGCCTCGGGACAGGGGGCTTCGGCACCGGGGAGCTGTTTTTT.

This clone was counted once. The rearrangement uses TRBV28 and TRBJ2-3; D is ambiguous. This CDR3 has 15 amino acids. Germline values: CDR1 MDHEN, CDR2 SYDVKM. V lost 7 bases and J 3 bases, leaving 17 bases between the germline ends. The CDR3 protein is CASKGPAMGTDTQYF. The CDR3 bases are TGTGCCAGCAAGGGCCCCGCTATGGGGACAGATACGCAGTATTTT.

The CDR3 DNA reads TGTGCCAGCGTTTGGAACACTGAAGCTTTCTTT. Its protein is CASVWNTEAFF. V usage is TRBV6-6 and J usage is TRBJ1-1; no clear D gene. Deletions cut 8 bases from V and 1 base from J, with 5 bases between. There are 11 residues in the CDR3. Germline V gene lookup returns CDR1 MNHNY and CDR2 SVGAGI (reference sequence).

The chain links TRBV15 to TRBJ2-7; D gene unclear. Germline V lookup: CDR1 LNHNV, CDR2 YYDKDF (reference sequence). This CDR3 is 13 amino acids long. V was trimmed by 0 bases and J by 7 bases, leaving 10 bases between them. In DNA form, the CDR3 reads TGTGCCACCAGCAGAGAGGGTAGGGATGAGCAGTACTTC. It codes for CATSREGRDEQYF. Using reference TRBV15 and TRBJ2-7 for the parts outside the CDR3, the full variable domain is DAMVIQNPRYQVTQFGKPVTLSCSQTLNHNVMYWYQQKSSQAPKLLFHYYDKDFNNEADTPDNFQSRRPNTSFCFLDIRSPGLGDTAMYLCATSREGRDEQYFGPGTRLTVT.

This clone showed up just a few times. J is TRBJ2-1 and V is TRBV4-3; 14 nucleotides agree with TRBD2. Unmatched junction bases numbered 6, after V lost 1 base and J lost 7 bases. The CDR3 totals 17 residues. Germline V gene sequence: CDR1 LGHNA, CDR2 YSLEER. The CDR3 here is CASSQATRTSGGNEQFF. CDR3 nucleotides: TGCGCCAGCAGCCAAGCAACCCGGACTAGCGGGGGGAATGAGCAGTTCTTC.

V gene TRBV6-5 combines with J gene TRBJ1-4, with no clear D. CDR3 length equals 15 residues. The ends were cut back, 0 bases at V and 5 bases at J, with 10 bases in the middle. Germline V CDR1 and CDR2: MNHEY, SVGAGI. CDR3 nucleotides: TGTGCCAGCAGTTACTCTCATGGCCCCAATGAAAAACTGTTTTTT. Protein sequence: CASSYSHGPNEKLFF.

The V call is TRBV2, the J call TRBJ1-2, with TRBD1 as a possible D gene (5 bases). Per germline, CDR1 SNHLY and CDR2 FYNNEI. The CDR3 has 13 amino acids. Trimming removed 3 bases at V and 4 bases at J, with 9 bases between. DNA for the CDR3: TGTGCCAGCAGTGACCTGGGGACCTATGGCTACACCTTC. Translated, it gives CASSDLGTYGYTF. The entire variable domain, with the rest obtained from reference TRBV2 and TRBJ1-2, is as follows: EPEVTQTPSHQVTQMGQEVILRCVPISNHLYFYWYRQILGQKVEFLVSFYNNEISEKSEIFDDQFSVERPDGSNFTLKIRSTKLEDSAMYFCASSDLGTYGYTFGSGTRLTVV.

The CDR3 loop reads CASSLVAGGMNEQFF. CDR3 nucleotides: TGCGCCAGCAGCTTGGTGGCGGGGGGGATGAATGAGCAGTTCTTC. The J gene is TRBJ2-1, the V gene TRBV5-1, with TRBD2 matching 9 bases. Germline loops: CDR1 SGHRS, CDR2 YFSETQ. Unmatched junction bases numbered 5, after V lost 0 bases and J lost 7 bases. The CDR3 is 15 residues long. Supplemented by reference TRBV5-1 and TRBJ2-1, the full variable domain reads KAGVTQTPRYLIKTRGQQVTLSCSPISGHRSVSWYQQTPGQGLQFLFEYFSETQRNKGNFPGRFSGRQFSNSRSEMNVSTLELGDSALYLCASSLVAGGMNEQFFGPGTRLTVL.

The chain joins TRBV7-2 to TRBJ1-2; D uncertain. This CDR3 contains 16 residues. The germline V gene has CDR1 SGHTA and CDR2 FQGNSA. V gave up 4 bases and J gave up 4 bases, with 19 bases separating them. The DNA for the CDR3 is TGTGCCAGCAGCTCCCCCGCCGACCGACACCGCTATGGCTACACCTTC. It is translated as CASSSPADRHRYGYTF.

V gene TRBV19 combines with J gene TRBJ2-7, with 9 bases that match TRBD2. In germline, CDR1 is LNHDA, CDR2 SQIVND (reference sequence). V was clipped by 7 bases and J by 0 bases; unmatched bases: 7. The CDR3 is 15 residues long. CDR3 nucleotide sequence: TGTGCCAGTACCCAAGGGACTAGCAGCTCCTACGAGCAGTACTTC. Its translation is CASTQGTSSSYEQYF.

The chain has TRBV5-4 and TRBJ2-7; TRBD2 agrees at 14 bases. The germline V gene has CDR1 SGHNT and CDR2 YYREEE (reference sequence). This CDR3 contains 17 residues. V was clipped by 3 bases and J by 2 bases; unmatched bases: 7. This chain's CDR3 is CASSSGLAGGKAYEQYF. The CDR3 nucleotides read TGTGCCAGCAGCTCTGGACTAGCGGGGGGCAAGGCCTACGAGCAGTACTTC.

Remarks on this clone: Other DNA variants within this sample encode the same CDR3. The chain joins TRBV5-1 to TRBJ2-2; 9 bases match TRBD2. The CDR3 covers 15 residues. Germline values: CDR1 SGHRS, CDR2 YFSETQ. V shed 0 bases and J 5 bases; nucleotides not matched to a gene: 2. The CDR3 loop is CASSLGLAGTGELFF. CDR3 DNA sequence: TGCGCCAGCAGCTTGGGGCTAGCGGGAACCGGGGAGCTGTTTTTT. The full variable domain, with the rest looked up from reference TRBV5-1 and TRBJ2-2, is KAGVTQTPRYLIKTRGQQVTLSCSPISGHRSVSWYQQTPGQGLQFLFEYFSETQRNKGNFPGRFSGRQFSNSRSEMNVSTLELGDSALYLCASSLGLAGTGELFFGEGSRLTVL.

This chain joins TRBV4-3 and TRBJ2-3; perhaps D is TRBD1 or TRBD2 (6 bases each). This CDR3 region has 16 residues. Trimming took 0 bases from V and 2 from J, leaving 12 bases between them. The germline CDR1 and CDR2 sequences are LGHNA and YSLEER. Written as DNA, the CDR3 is TGCGCCAGCAGCCAAGAACGAGGGGGGCACACAGATACGCAGTATTTT. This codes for CASSQERGGHTDTQYF.

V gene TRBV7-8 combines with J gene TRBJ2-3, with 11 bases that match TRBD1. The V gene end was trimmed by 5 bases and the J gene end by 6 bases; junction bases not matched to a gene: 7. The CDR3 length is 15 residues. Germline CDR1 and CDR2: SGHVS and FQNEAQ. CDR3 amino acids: CASSLGGQGVDTQYF. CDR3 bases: TGTGCCAGCAGCCTAGGGGGACAGGGGGTTGATACGCAGTATTTT.

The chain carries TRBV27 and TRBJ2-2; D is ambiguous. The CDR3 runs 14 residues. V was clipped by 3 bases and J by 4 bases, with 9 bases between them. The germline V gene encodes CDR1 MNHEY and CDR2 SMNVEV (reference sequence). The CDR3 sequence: CASSFTLITGELFF. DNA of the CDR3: TGTGCCAGCAGTTTTACCTTAATCACCGGGGAGCTGTTTTTT.

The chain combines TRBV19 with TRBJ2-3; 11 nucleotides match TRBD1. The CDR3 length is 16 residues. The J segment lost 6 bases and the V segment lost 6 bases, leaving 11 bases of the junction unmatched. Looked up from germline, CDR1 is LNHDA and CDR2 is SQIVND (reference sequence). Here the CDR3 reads CASRSARTGGRDTQYF. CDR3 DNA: TGTGCCAGTAGGTCAGCCAGGACAGGGGGCCGGGATACGCAGTATTTT.

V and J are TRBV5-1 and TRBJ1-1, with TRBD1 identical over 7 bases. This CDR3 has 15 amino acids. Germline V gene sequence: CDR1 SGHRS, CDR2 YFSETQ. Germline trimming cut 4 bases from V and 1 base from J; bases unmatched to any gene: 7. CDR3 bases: TGCGCCAGCAGCGGTAGGGGGCGGACGAACACTGAAGCTTTCTTT. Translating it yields CASSGRGRTNTEAFF.